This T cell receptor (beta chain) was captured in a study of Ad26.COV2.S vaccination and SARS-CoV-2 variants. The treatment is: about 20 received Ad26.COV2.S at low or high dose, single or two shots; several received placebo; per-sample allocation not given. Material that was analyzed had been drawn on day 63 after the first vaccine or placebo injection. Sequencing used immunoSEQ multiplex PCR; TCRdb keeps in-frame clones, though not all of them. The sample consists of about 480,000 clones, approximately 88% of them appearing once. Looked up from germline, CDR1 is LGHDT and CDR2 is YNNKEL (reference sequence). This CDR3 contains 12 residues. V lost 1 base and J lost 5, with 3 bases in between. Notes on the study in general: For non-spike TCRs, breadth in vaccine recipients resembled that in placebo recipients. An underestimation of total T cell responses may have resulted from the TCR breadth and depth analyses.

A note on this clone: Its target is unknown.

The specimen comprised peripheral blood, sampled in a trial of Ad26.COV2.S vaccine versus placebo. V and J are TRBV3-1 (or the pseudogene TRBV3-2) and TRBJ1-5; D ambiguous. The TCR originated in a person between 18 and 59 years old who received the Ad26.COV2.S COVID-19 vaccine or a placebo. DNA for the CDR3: TGTGCCAGCAGCCAAGGGGATCAGCCCCAGCATTTT. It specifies CASSQGDQPQHF.